The rows below give T cell receptor beta chains drawn from one sample of a study of cytomegalovirus exposure and HLA in healthy donors. Here immunoSEQ multiplex PCR was the method, and the copy in TCRdb shows in-frame clones only, minus some. The sample has some 150,000 clones; 64% are singletons. The specimen was PBMCs. Source of these receptors: a woman between 25 and 40 years old in good health and CMV-seropositive. The CDR3 runs from the conserved cysteine through the conserved F or W. Fields, in order: V gene, D gene, J gene, clone size, CDR3 protein, CDR3 DNA. The D gene is left open where the match is weak. Some rows have no size entry. The others give once, few or many, or a class for an expanded clone.

V: TRBV5-6; D: -; J: TRBJ1-1; size: -; CDR3: CASSLYGQLDTEAFF; DNA: TGTGCCAGCAGCTTATATGGACAGTTGGACACTGAAGCTTTCTTT
V: TRBV27; D: -; J: TRBJ2-7; size: -; CDR3: CASSQGPRTPQYF; DNA: TGTGCCAGCAGTCAGGGGCCTCGGACTCCGCAGTACTTC
V: TRBV28; D: TRBD1; J: TRBJ2-2; size: few; CDR3: CASSFDDRATGELFF; DNA: TGTGCCAGCAGTTTTGACGACAGGGCTACCGGGGAGCTGTTTTTT
V: TRBV30; D: -; J: TRBJ1-1; size: -; CDR3: CAWSNRIRAFF; DNA: TGTGCCTGGAGTAATCGCATCAGAGCTTTCTTT
V: TRBV28; D: TRBD2; J: TRBJ2-2; size: -; CDR3: CASSLGAGYFTGELFF; DNA: TGTGCCAGCAGTTTGGGAGCGGGGTATTTTACCGGGGAGCTGTTTTTT
V: TRBV9; D: -; J: TRBJ1-1; size: -; CDR3: CASSVTQGTSEAFF; DNA: TGTGCCAGCTCCGTAACACAGGGTACAAGTGAAGCTTTCTTT
V: TRBV5-1; D: -; J: TRBJ1-1; size: -; CDR3: CASSRPGGGNTEAFF; DNA: TGCGCCAGCAGCCGTCCCGGGGGGGGGAACACTGAAGCTTTCTTT
V: TRBV18; D: -; J: TRBJ2-5; size: -; CDR3: CASSPQRVQETQYF; DNA: TGTGCCAGCTCACCACAGAGGGTTCAAGAGACCCAGTACTTC
V: TRBV4-1; D: -; J: TRBJ1-5; size: -; CDR3: CASSQKPQEGINQPQHF; DNA: TGCGCCAGCAGCCAAAAACCTCAAGAGGGAATCAATCAGCCCCAGCATTTT
V: TRBV28; D: -; J: TRBJ2-1; size: -; CDR3: CASSLRGSNEQFF; DNA: TGTGCCAGCAGTTTAAGGGGGTCTAATGAGCAGTTCTTC
V: TRBV7-3; D: TRBD1; J: TRBJ2-5; size: -; CDR3: CASSLTGQGGSETQYF; DNA: TGTGCCAGCAGCTTAACGGGACAGGGTGGGTCAGAGACCCAGTACTTC
V: TRBV6-1; D: TRBD1; J: TRBJ1-2; size: -; CDR3: CASSANRGLRGYGYTF; DNA: TGTGCCAGCAGTGCAAACAGGGGGCTTCGAGGCTATGGCTACACCTTC
V: TRBV5-1; D: TRBD1; J: TRBJ2-7; size: -; CDR3: CASSLTGLGTGRGEQYF; DNA: TGCGCCAGCAGCTTGACAGGGCTCGGGACAGGGCGGGGGGAGCAGTACTTC
V: TRBV9; D: TRBD1; J: TRBJ1-2; size: -; CDR3: CASSVLTGTALAYTF; DNA: TGTGCCAGCAGCGTACTCACCGGGACAGCCTTAGCCTACACCTTC
V: TRBV5-5; D: -; J: TRBJ1-2; size: -; CDR3: CASSLQGPIYGYTF; DNA: TGTGCCAGCAGCTTGCAGGGGCCTATTTATGGCTACACCTTC
V: TRBV7-9; D: TRBD2; J: TRBJ2-2; size: few; CDR3: CASSPRTSGRWGPGELFF; DNA: TGTGCCAGCAGCCCCCGGACTAGCGGGAGATGGGGGCCCGGGGAGCTGTTTTTT
V: TRBV13; D: -; J: TRBJ1-2; size: -; CDR3: CASSLGTSGGYTF; DNA: TGTGCCAGCAGCTTAGGGACGTCGGGGGGCTACACCTTC
V: TRBV4-1; D: TRBD1; J: TRBJ2-7; size: few; CDR3: CASSLNRGPSYEQYF; DNA: TGCGCCAGCAGCCTCAACAGGGGGCCCTCCTACGAGCAGTACTTC
V: TRBV2; D: TRBD1; J: TRBJ1-2; size: -; CDR3: CATQQGKGGYGYTF; DNA: TGTGCCACCCAACAGGGGAAGGGGGGCTATGGCTACACCTTC
V: TRBV11-2; D: TRBD2; J: TRBJ2-1; size: few; CDR3: CASSLGRGTRDNEQFF; DNA: TGTGCCAGCAGCTTAGGGCGCGGGACTAGGGACAATGAGCAGTTCTTC
V: TRBV27; D: -; J: TRBJ2-7; size: -; CDR3: CASKRRGRSSAEQYF; DNA: TGTGCCAGCAAGAGGAGGGGTAGGAGTAGTGCCGAGCAGTACTTC
V: TRBV5-1; D: TRBD1; J: TRBJ2-7; size: few; CDR3: CASTSGTGAREQYF; DNA: TGCGCCAGCACCTCCGGGACAGGGGCTCGGGAGCAGTACTTC